Given below is one TCR beta chain in context. This record belongs to a study of PD-1 blockade in classical Hodgkin lymphoma. This table comes from immunoSEQ multiplex PCR, and its TCRdb copy is limited to in-frame clones, with some not included. Of about 39,000 clones listed, 77% are singletons. The time point denotes: cycle 4 day 1 (C4D1), after more than five weeks of nivolumab. Each patient relapsed following autologous stem cell transplantation, and prior brentuximab vedotin exposure differed. The TCR originated in a human donor with classical Hodgkin lymphoma. This specimen consisted of peripheral blood mononuclear cells (PBMCs), obtained before the fourth cycle of nivolumab.

CDR3 nucleotide sequence: TGTGCCAGCAGTGACTCGAAGGGGCGCAAGGATACGCAGTATTTT. It codes for CASSDSKGRKDTQYF. The chain couples TRBV6-4 to TRBJ2-3; a weak D match, TRBD1 (5 bases). The germline V gene encodes CDR1 MRHNA and CDR2 SNTAGT. This CDR3 is built from 15 residues. The V end was cut by 0 bases, the J end by 6 bases, with 13 bases between.